Listed below are T cell receptor beta chains from one sample, sequenced in a study of cytomegalovirus exposure and HLA in healthy donors. The repertoire was sequenced with immunoSEQ multiplex PCR; TCRdb's copy has only in-frame clones and lacks some. The sample lists about 150,000 clones, roughly 66% occurring once. The sample comprised PBMCs. These receptors were collected from a woman between 18 and 29 years old in good health and CMV-seronegative. Each CDR3 is given with its conserved first and last residue. D genes are given only for firm matches. A clone size is listed for some rows: how often the clone was seen (once, few, many), or a class if it is expanded.

j_call v_call clone_size d_call cdr3_aa cdr3_nt
TRBJ2-2 TRBV5-1 NA TRBD1 CASSFLGQGVTGELFF TGCGCCAGCAGCTTTCTCGGACAGGGAGTAACCGGGGAGCTGTTTTTT
TRBJ1-5 TRBV18 few NA CASSPDGREDQPQHF TGTGCCAGCTCACCCGACGGGAGGGAGGATCAGCCCCAGCATTTT
TRBJ1-2 TRBV5-5 NA TRBD1 CASTRTGGVGYTF TGTGCCAGCACCCGGACAGGGGGCGTCGGCTACACCTTC
TRBJ2-1 TRBV6-5 NA NA CASSYPNGEQFF TGTGCCAGCAGTTACCCTAATGGTGAGCAGTTCTTC
TRBJ2-4 TRBV6-5 NA TRBD2 CASSYVAGGGYSQYF TGTGCCAGCAGTTACGTGGCGGGGGGCGGGTACAGTCAGTACTTC
TRBJ2-4 TRBV9 NA NA CASSPLVQIAGKNIQYF TGTGCCAGCAGCCCCCTAGTCCAGATTGCGGGCAAAAACATTCAGTACTTC
TRBJ2-1 TRBV7-7 NA TRBD2 CASSLVSGRVHGNEQFF TGTGCCAGCAGCTTAGTTAGCGGGAGGGTCCACGGCAATGAGCAGTTCTTC
TRBJ2-3 TRBV11-3 NA TRBD2 CASSRTSGRADTQYF TGTGCCAGCAGTCGGACTAGCGGGAGGGCAGATACGCAGTATTTT
TRBJ2-1 TRBV6-5 once NA CASRLNSYNEQFF TGTGCCAGCAGACTAAACTCCTACAATGAGCAGTTCTTC
TRBJ2-3 TRBV5-1 once TRBD2 CASSLGTTTSADTQYF TGCGCCAGCAGCCTGGGGACTACCACGAGCGCAGATACGCAGTATTTT
TRBJ2-3 TRBV5-6 NA NA CASSLLASTDTQYF TGTGCCAGCAGCTTGTTAGCCAGCACAGATACGCAGTATTTT
TRBJ1-1 TRBV5-4 NA TRBD1 CASSKTGKEAFF TGTGCCAGCAGCAAGACAGGGAAAGAAGCTTTCTTT
TRBJ1-6 TRBV4-1 NA NA CASSQGRQVISPLHF TGCGCCAGCAGCCAAGGTCGACAGGTCATTTCACCCCTCCACTTT
TRBJ2-7 TRBV5-1 NA NA CASSPRTGGIAEQYF TGCGCCAGCAGCCCCAGGACGGGGGGCATTGCCGAGCAGTACTTC